The 30 T cell receptor beta chains below come from one sample, sequenced in a study of shared clonotypes between healthy human individuals. Cells designated naive CD8 were CD45RO-negative and were positively selected for CCR7, with terminally differentiated effector memory CD45RA+ cells excluded. Profiled with immunoSEQ multiplex PCR; TCRdb holds only in-frame clones, not every one. The data show more than 2 million clones, about 94% seen once. Sequencing used naive CD8+ T cells from PBMCs. The receptors here all came from a man younger than 35 in good health. Some clones in this sample may be carry-over from other donors' samples.

This clone has a handful of counts. This chain links TRBV30 with TRBJ2-2, with D unresolved. This CDR3 spans 14 amino acids. The germline V gene encodes CDR1 GTSNPN and CDR2 SVGIG (reference sequence). V was trimmed by 0 bases and J by 1 base, leaving 6 bases between them. The CDR3 region has the DNA TGTGCCTGGAGTGTTAACTTGAACACCGGGGAGCTGTTTTTT. Translation: CAWSVNLNTGELFF.

This clone has a handful of counts. CDR3 region: CAWSRNLGNTEAFF. The CDR3, as DNA: TGTGCCTGGAGCCGGAATTTGGGAAACACTGAAGCTTTCTTT. The chain carries TRBV30 and TRBJ1-1; the D is unclear. V was trimmed by 3 bases and J by 2 bases, leaving 13 bases between them. The CDR3 has 14 amino acids. The V gene's germline CDR1 is GTSNPN and CDR2 SVGIG (reference sequence).

The V gene is TRBV10-1, the J gene TRBJ2-3; 10 bases are a match to TRBD2. The CDR3 totals 19 residues. Germline CDR1 is WNHNN and CDR2 is SYGVQD (reference sequence). Germline trimming cut 2 bases from V and 1 base from J; bases unmatched to any gene: 12. CDR3 sequence: CASSEVAGGELGGTDTQYF. The CDR3 DNA reads TGCGCCAGCAGTGAGGTAGCGGGAGGCGAACTGGGGGGCACAGATACGCAGTATTTT.

V gene TRBV27 combines with J gene TRBJ2-5; D is undetermined. This CDR3 is 14 amino acids long. Germline loops: CDR1 MNHEY, CDR2 SMNVEV (reference sequence). V lost 5 bases and J lost 4, with 14 bases in between. CDR3 region: CASSPLARLETQYF. Written as DNA, the CDR3 is TGTGCCAGCAGTCCCCTCGCACGATTAGAGACCCAGTACTTC.

In regard to this clone: The CDR3 does not close with the conserved phenylalanine or tryptophan, likely indicating a read error. This chain's CDR3 is CASSFPRASRDYGYTL. The CDR3 DNA follows: TGTGCCAGCAGCTTTCCCCGGGCCTCGAGGGACTATGGCTACACCCTC. J is TRBJ1-2 and V is TRBV7-2; D is ambiguous. Trimming shortened V by 3 bases and J by 3 bases, and 17 bases separated the two germline ends. CDR3 length: 16 residues. Germline V CDR1 and CDR2: SGHTA, FQGNSA.

The V call is TRBV27, the J call TRBJ1-4, with a tentative D call TRBD1 (5 bases). Germline CDR1 and CDR2: MNHEY and SMNVEV (reference sequence). There are 11 residues in the CDR3. Between the trimmed V and J ends, which lost 4 bases and 13 bases, there was a span of 10 bases. The CDR3 region is CASSSTGTLFF. Here the CDR3 DNA reads TGTGCCAGCAGTTCTACCGGGACACTGTTTTTT.

The gene calls are TRBV5-1 and TRBJ2-1; D might be TRBD1 (5 bases). Germline V gives CDR1 SGHRS, CDR2 YFSETQ. This CDR3 is 15 amino acids long. Trimming left V 2 bases short and J 0 bases short, with 9 bases between. The CDR3 nucleotides are TGCGCCAGCAGCTTATACAGGAGCTCCTACAATGAGCAGTTCTTC. Its translation: CASSLYRSSYNEQFF.

This sequence joins TRBV6-5 and TRBJ2-7; 9 positions agree with TRBD1. This CDR3 has 13 residues. Germline V gene data show CDR1 as MNHEY and CDR2 as SVGAGI. Trimming took 6 bases from V and 5 from J; bases not matched to a gene: 5. The CDR3 DNA is TGTGCCAGCAGCTGGGACAGGGTCAACGAGCAGTACTTC. Protein: CASSWDRVNEQYF.

The chain has TRBV11-1 and TRBJ2-2, with D hard to call. Trimming left V 2 bases short and J 5 bases short, with 6 bases between. This CDR3 contains 13 residues. Germline V lookup: CDR1 SGHAT, CDR2 FQDESV (reference sequence). CDR3 in DNA: TGTGCCAGCAGCTTATTCGTGACCGGGGAGCTGTTTTTT. It encodes CASSLFVTGELFF.

J is TRBJ2-3 and V is TRBV7-9, with D perhaps TRBD1 (6 bases). Trimming stripped 1 base from V and 6 bases from J, with 14 bases between. The CDR3 has 15 residues. Germline V gives CDR1 SEHNR, CDR2 FQNEAQ (reference sequence). In DNA, the CDR3 is TGTGCCAGCAGCTTAGATACAGGGCTACACGATACGCAGTATTTT. Translating gives CASSLDTGLHDTQYF. The variable domain in full, completed from reference TRBV7-9 and TRBJ2-3, reads DTGVSQNPRHKITKRGQNVTFRCDPISEHNRLYWYRQTLGQGPEFLTYFQNEAQLEKSRLLSDRFSAERPKGSFSTLEIQRTEQGDSAMYLCASSLDTGLHDTQYFGPGTRLTVL.

Note on this clone: Additional DNA sequences in this sample encode the identical CDR3. The rearrangement links TRBV9 to TRBJ2-7; 8 bases line up with TRBD1. With 2 bases clipped from V and 0 bases from J, the junction kept 4 bases outside the gene matches. The CDR3 has 15 amino acids. The V gene's germline CDR1 is SGDLS and CDR2 YYNGEE. The CDR3 DNA sequence: TGTGCCAGCAGCGTGGGACAGGACAGCTCCTACGAGCAGTACTTC. It translates to CASSVGQDSSYEQYF.

The chain carries TRBV28 and TRBJ1-2, with D uncertain. The CDR3 length is 15 residues. The germline V gene encodes CDR1 MDHEN and CDR2 SYDVKM. The V gene lost 5 bases and the J gene lost 5 bases, with 18 bases spanning the gap. Here the CDR3 DNA reads TGTGCCAGCAGTCGGCCGGCGGAGACCTTTTATGGCTACACCTTC. Encoded protein: CASSRPAETFYGYTF.

This rearrangement joins TRBV13 to TRBJ2-1, with D possibly being TRBD2 (5 bases). V dropped 0 bases and J dropped 2 bases, with 11 bases sitting between them. The CDR3 spans 16 residues. Germline assignment: CDR1 PRHDT and CDR2 FYEKMQ (reference sequence). The CDR3 is CASSLGRRLTYNEQFF. The CDR3 DNA is TGTGCCAGCAGCTTAGGCCGCCGACTAACCTACAATGAGCAGTTCTTC.

The rearrangement joins TRBV5-3 to TRBJ1-1; D unclear. TRBV5-3 qualifies as an ORF whose function is uncertain. The CDR3 is 15 residues long. Trimming left V 2 bases short and J 3 bases short, with 14 bases between. The CDR3, as DNA: TGTGCCAGAAGCTTAGAAGGGATGCGGGACACTGAAGCTTTCTTT. This sequence encodes CARSLEGMRDTEAFF.

This chain uses TRBV2 with TRBJ1-1; possibly TRBD1 for D (6 bases). The V and J ends lost 0 bases and 6 bases respectively, with 20 bases between them. Germline CDR1 is SNHLY and CDR2 is FYNNEI. The CDR3 has 17 amino acids. The DNA for the CDR3 is TGTGCCAGCAGTGAAGCGAGGATTCGGACAGCCGGCTCTGAAGCTTTCTTT. It encodes CASSEARIRTAGSEAFF.

The CDR3 is CASSEVWGMGNGYTF. The CDR3 nucleotides are TGTGCCAGCAGTGAAGTGTGGGGAATGGGGAATGGCTACACCTTC. The rearrangement joins TRBV2 to TRBJ1-2, with D uncertain. Germline loops: CDR1 SNHLY, CDR2 FYNNEI. Trimming cost V 1 base and J 6 bases, with 15 bases left between them. CDR3 length: 15 residues. The variable domain in full, with the rest retrieved from reference TRBV2 and TRBJ1-2, is EPEVTQTPSHQVTQMGQEVILRCVPISNHLYFYWYRQILGQKVEFLVSFYNNEISEKSEIFDDQFSVERPDGSNFTLKIRSTKLEDSAMYFCASSEVWGMGNGYTFGSGTRLTVV.

With respect to this clone: No conserved phenylalanine or tryptophan is present at the end of the CDR3, so a read error is the likely explanation. Because the CDR3's place on the DNA is in doubt, the DNA is left out and the CDR3 is given as listed by TCRdb. The J gene is TRBJ2-7, the V gene TRBV21-1; whether TRBD1, the table's D call, matches the DNA was not checked. TRBV21-1 corresponds to a pseudogene. From its first to its last residue, the CDR3 has 11 amino acids. The CDR3 sequence: CASSKPRQALA.

The chain links TRBV7-8 to TRBJ1-2; 7 positions agree with TRBD1. The germline gives CDR1 SGHVS, CDR2 FQNEAQ. V lost 2 bases, J lost 4 bases, and 10 bases stayed unmatched. The CDR3 totals 16 residues. CDR3 protein: CASSLQGTGVTYGYTF. The CDR3 coding sequence is TGTGCCAGCAGCTTACAGGGAACAGGGGTGACCTATGGCTACACCTTC.

As concerns this clone: Different DNA sequences within this sample yield the same CDR3. The chain carries TRBV7-9 and TRBJ2-7; D possibly uses TRBD1 or TRBD2 (5 bases each). This CDR3 contains 14 residues. The V end lost 5 bases, the J end lost 0 bases, and 11 bases lay between the germline ends. Germline V gene data show CDR1 as SEHNR and CDR2 as FQNEAQ (reference sequence). The CDR3 DNA reads TGTGCCAGCAGCGGCAGGGACCGCTCCTACGAGCAGTACTTC. Its protein product is CASSGRDRSYEQYF.

The chain recombines TRBV7-2 with TRBJ2-1, with 8 bases lining up with TRBD2. The CDR3 has 15 amino acids. V was clipped by 6 bases and J by 1 base; unmatched bases: 5. In germline, CDR1 is SGHTA, CDR2 FQGNSA. The CDR3 region has the DNA TGTGCCAGCAGACAGAGCGGGAGTTCCTACAATGAGCAGTTCTTC. Encoded protein: CASRQSGSSYNEQFF.

In its sample, this clone was seen once. In DNA form, the CDR3 reads TGTGCCACCAGCAGACGGGACGGACAGACCGATGGCTACACCTTC. Its protein is CATSRRDGQTDGYTF. The chain is built from TRBV15 and TRBJ1-2; weak D call: TRBD1 (6 bases). CDR1 and CDR2 from the germline V gene are LNHNV and YYDKDF (reference sequence). Trimming removed 2 bases at V and 6 bases at J, with 16 bases between. CDR3 length: 15 amino acids.

Concerning this clone itself: Other DNA sequences in this sample translate to the same CDR3. The genes are TRBV27 and TRBJ1-2, with unresolved D. V was trimmed by 0 bases and J by 4 bases, leaving 9 bases between them. The CDR3 has 14 amino acids. Germline-derived CDR1 and CDR2 are MNHEY and SMNVEV (reference sequence). CDR3: CASSLSGGGYGYTF. For the CDR3, the DNA is TGTGCCAGCAGTTTATCAGGAGGAGGCTATGGCTACACCTTC.

This clone was picked up a small number of times. This rearrangement joins TRBV18 to TRBJ1-1; 10 nucleotides match TRBD1. J gave up 0 bases and V 0 bases, and 4 bases lay outside the gene matches. Germline assignment: CDR1 KGHSH and CDR2 LQKENI. The CDR3 has 17 residues. The CDR3 nucleotides read TGTGCCAGCTCACCACCGGGACAGGGGCCGTTGAACACTGAAGCTTTCTTT. Protein product: CASSPPGQGPLNTEAFF.

The rearrangement links TRBV25-1 to TRBJ2-1; 7 positions agree with TRBD2. This CDR3 comprises 13 residues. After removal of 7 bases from V and 3 bases from J, the junction contained 3 bases not matched to a gene. Germline CDR1 is MGHDK and CDR2 is SYGVNS. In DNA, the CDR3 is TGTGCCAGCACGCCTAGCGGCTACAATGAGCAGTTCTTC. This sequence encodes CASTPSGYNEQFF.

V usage is TRBV4-1 and J usage is TRBJ1-4, with D possibly TRBD1 on 5 matching bases. Per germline, CDR1 MGHRA and CDR2 YSYEKL. The CDR3 totals 17 residues. Deletions cut 1 base from V and 3 bases from J, with 15 bases between. Here the CDR3 DNA reads TGCGCCAGCAGCCAAGGTCCTGTGGGGCGATCTAATGAAAAACTGTTTTTT. This sequence encodes CASSQGPVGRSNEKLFF.

J is TRBJ2-5 and V is TRBV28; TRBD2 matches at 16 bases. In germline, CDR1 is MDHEN, CDR2 SYDVKM. The CDR3 runs 19 residues. The ends lost 1 base at V and 5 bases at J; junction bases unmatched: 10. DNA for the CDR3: TGTGCCAGCAGTTTATTTCGAGGGACTAGCGGGAGGGCCGGGGAGACCCAGTACTTC. Translating it yields CASSLFRGTSGRAGETQYF.

This sequence joins TRBV29-1 and TRBJ2-3; either TRBD1 or TRBD2 may fit D (8 bases each). V was shortened by 4 bases and J by 2 bases, with 34 bases between the two germline ends. The CDR3 runs to 21 residues. Per germline, CDR1 SQVTM and CDR2 ANQGSEA. CDR3 bases: TGCAGCGTTGGGACAGGGCTTCTCAACTTGCCGAGCGGGGGACCCACAGATACGCAGTATTTT. Translation: CSVGTGLLNLPSGGPTDTQYF.

V usage is TRBV5-1 and J usage is TRBJ2-1; TRBD2 aligns across 14 bases. V dropped 4 bases and J dropped 9; count of bases not matched to a gene: 9. This CDR3 is built from 16 residues. From germline, CDR1 is SGHRS and CDR2 YFSETQ. CDR3 sequence (DNA): TGCGCCAGCAGCCAGGGACTAGCGGGAGAAAGTACTGAGCAGTTCTTC. The encoded protein is CASSQGLAGESTEQFF. The whole variable domain, filled in from reference TRBV5-1 and TRBJ2-1, reads KAGVTQTPRYLIKTRGQQVTLSCSPISGHRSVSWYQQTPGQGLQFLFEYFSETQRNKGNFPGRFSGRQFSNSRSEMNVSTLELGDSALYLCASSQGLAGESTEQFFGPGTRLTVL.

The chain is built from TRBV27 and TRBJ2-1, with 11 positions matching TRBD1. CDR1 MNHEY and CDR2 SMNVEV come from the germline V gene (reference sequence). V lost 6 bases and J lost 7; bases outside the gene matches: 8. The CDR3 totals 15 residues. The CDR3 nucleotides are TGTGCCAGCAGCATACGGGGACAGGGGGAGAATGAGCAGTTCTTC. As protein: CASSIRGQGENEQFF.

The chain has TRBV7-6 and TRBJ2-1; D is ambiguous. Per germline, CDR1 SGHVS and CDR2 FNYEAQ. V was cut by 5 bases and J by 5 bases, with 16 bases left in between. This CDR3 is 15 amino acids long. The CDR3: CASSPSRLIDNEQFF. The CDR3, as DNA: TGTGCCAGCAGCCCCTCCCGTTTAATCGACAATGAGCAGTTCTTC.